The 10 T cell receptor beta chains given below trace back to one sample, sequenced in a study of T cells in Graves' hyperthyroidism and ophthalmopathy. Amplification targeted TCR beta CDR3 regions from RNA transcripts. RT-PCR in the first round (using the HTBI primer set) targeted the TCR CDR3. MiXCR, applied by TCRdb to the multiplex PCR reads, yields one record per CDR3 protein. Of more than 600,000 distinct CDR3 sequences in the sample, about 17% were seen once. Sequencing input: blood. The receptors originated from a young man with Graves' hyperthyroidism.

The sample holds many counts of this clonotype. V gene TRBV28 combines with J gene TRBJ2-5; tentatively, D is TRBD1 or TRBD2 (5 bases each). Trimming removed 1 base from V and 7 bases from J, with 13 bases in between. The CDR3 is 14 amino acids. Germline assignment: CDR1 MDHEN and CDR2 SYDVKM. Here the CDR3 DNA reads TGTGCCAGCAGTTTATCGAGGGGCTACGGGACCCAGTACTTC. It translates to CASSLSRGYGTQYF.

The genes are TRBV11-2 and TRBJ2-7; tentatively, D is TRBD1 (6 bases). Per the germline V gene, CDR1 is SGHAT and CDR2 is FQNNGV. V was trimmed by 2 bases and J by 3 bases, leaving 17 bases between them. This CDR3 is 16 amino acids long. The CDR3 bases are TGTGCCAGCAGCTTATTAATTTTCAGGGGATACTACGAGCAGTACTTC. Translation: CASSLLIFRGYYEQYF.

This clonotype was counted a few times. The chain joins TRBV12-3 or TRBV12-4 to TRBJ2-1; tentatively, D is TRBD2 (5 bases). This CDR3 comprises 14 residues. Trimming removed 3 bases from V and 7 bases from J, with 13 bases in between. CDR3 loop: CASSFGSPGNEQFF. CDR3 sequence (DNA): TGTGCCAGCAGTTTTGGCTCCCCGGGAAATGAGCAGTTCTTC.

The chain is built from TRBV28 and TRBJ2-1, with D possibly TRBD2 on 6 matching bases. Trimming removed 7 bases from V and 9 bases from J, with 19 bases in between. Germline V gene lookup returns CDR1 MDHEN and CDR2 SYDVKM. CDR3 size: 14 residues. CDR3 sequence: CASTPGLVLGEQFF. Here the CDR3 DNA reads TGTGCCAGCACCCCGGGACTGGTCCTGGGTGAGCAGTTCTTC.

There are a few counts of this clonotype. The chain recombines TRBV6-2 or TRBV6-3 with TRBJ1-5, with D perhaps TRBD1 (5 bases). Trimming removed 3 bases from V and 11 bases from J, with 14 bases in between. There are 13 residues in the CDR3. Germline CDR1 MNHEY, CDR2 SVGEGT. DNA of the CDR3: TGTGCCAGCAGTTATCTCCGGAGAGGGGCCCAGCATTTT. It yields the protein CASSYLRRGAQHF.

This rearrangement joins TRBV12-3 or TRBV12-4 to TRBJ2-2, with 8 positions matching TRBD1. With 6 bases clipped from V and 1 base from J, the junction kept 7 bases outside the gene matches. This CDR3 spans 16 amino acids. The CDR3 loop is CASSRRQGWNTGELFF. DNA of the CDR3: TGTGCCAGCAGCCGACGACAGGGGTGGAACACCGGGGAGCTGTTTTTT.

This clonotype came up many times. The chain recombines TRBV5-1 with TRBJ2-3; TRBD2 agrees at 8 bases. J was trimmed by 4 bases and V by 3 bases; bases with no gene match: 10. The CDR3 has 16 amino acids. Germline V gives CDR1 SGHRS, CDR2 YFSETQ. The CDR3 DNA follows: TGCGCCAGCAGCTCCTCGGCGGGAGGAATAGCAGATACGCAGTATTTT. It yields the protein CASSSSAGGIADTQYF.

This clonotype was seen at least ten times. The genes are TRBV3-1 and TRBJ1-6; 10 bases are a match to TRBD1. Germline V gene sequence: CDR1 LGHDT, CDR2 YNNKEL (reference sequence). V trimming: 3 bases; J trimming: 4 bases; junction bases outside the gene matches: 6. The length of the CDR3 is 17 residues. DNA of the CDR3: TGTGCCAGCAGCCATGTCAGGGGACAGGGGTATAATTCACCCCTCCACTTT. Translated: CASSHVRGQGYNSPLHF.

This clonotype showed up many times. The J gene is TRBJ2-5, the V gene TRBV3-1; no clear D. Germline V gene sequence: CDR1 LGHDT, CDR2 YNNKEL (reference sequence). The CDR3 extends over 12 amino acids. Trimming removed 4 bases at V and 4 bases at J, with 7 bases between. In DNA form, the CDR3 reads TGTGCCAGCAGCCTATACGGAGAGACCCAGTACTTC. Protein sequence: CASSLYGETQYF.

This clonotype was seen ten or more times. The gene calls are TRBV7-3 and TRBJ2-2; no definite D call. Germline loops: CDR1 SGHTA, CDR2 FQGTGA. This CDR3 is built from 12 residues. V was cut by 4 bases and J by 7 bases, with 7 bases left in between. Written as DNA, the CDR3 is TGTGCCAGCAGCTCGATCGGCGGGGAGCTGTTTTTT. Translation: CASSSIGGELFF.